The entry below describes one TCR beta chain. Its matching antigen is unknown. A universal primer site came from template switching; cDNA carried unique molecular identifiers. MiXCR was run by TCRdb on the 5' RACE reads, yielding one entry per CDR3 protein. The sample holds about 300,000 distinct CDR3 sequences, 9% to 15% seen once. The sample originates from a study of identical twins. The study, taken as a whole, reports: Excess twin sharing in beta out-of-frame sequences was weaker. Findings came from cross-sectional statistics, without long-term follow-up of donors. The models gave estimates that fell short of the out-of-frame TCR alpha sharing seen in monozygotic twins.

Germline loops: CDR1 MNHEY, CDR2 SVGAGI. The CDR3 runs to 16 residues. V lost 0 bases and J lost 8; bases outside the gene matches: 8. These data also featured in a second study, about yellow fever vaccine responses in identical twins.

This clonotype originated in a woman aged 18-29 years in good health. The rearrangement joins TRBV6-5 to TRBJ2-4, with 9 bases lining up with TRBD2. Input material: CD8+ T cells sorted from blood. This chain's CDR3 is CASSYSGGGARDIQYF. Here the CDR3 DNA reads TGTGCCAGCAGTTACTCCGGCGGGGGGGCTAGGGACATTCAGTACTTC.